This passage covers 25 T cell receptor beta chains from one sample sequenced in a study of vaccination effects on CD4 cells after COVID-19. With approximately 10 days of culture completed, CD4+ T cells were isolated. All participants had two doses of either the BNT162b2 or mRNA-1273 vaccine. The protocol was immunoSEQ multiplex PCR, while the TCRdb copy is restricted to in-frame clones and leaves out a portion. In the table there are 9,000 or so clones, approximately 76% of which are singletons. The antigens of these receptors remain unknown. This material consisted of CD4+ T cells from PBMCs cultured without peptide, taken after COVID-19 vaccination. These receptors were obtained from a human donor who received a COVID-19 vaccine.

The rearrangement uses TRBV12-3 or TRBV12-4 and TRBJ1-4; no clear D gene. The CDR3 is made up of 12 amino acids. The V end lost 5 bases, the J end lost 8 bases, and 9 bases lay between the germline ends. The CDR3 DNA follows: TGTGCCAGCAGTCCGTCATTAGAAAAACTGTTTTTT. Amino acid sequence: CASSPSLEKLFF.

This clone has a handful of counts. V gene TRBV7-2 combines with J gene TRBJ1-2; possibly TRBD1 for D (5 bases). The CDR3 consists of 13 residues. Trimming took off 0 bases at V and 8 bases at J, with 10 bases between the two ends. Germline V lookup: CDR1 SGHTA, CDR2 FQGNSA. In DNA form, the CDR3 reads TGTGCCAGCAGCTTAGCGTTCGGGGACGGCTACACCTTC. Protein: CASSLAFGDGYTF.

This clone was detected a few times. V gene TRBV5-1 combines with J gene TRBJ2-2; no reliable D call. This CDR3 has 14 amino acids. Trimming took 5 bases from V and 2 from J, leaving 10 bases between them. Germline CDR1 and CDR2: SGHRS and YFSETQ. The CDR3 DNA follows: TGCGCCAGCAGGGGCGTGGTAAACACCGGGGAGCTGTTTTTT. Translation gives CASRGVVNTGELFF.

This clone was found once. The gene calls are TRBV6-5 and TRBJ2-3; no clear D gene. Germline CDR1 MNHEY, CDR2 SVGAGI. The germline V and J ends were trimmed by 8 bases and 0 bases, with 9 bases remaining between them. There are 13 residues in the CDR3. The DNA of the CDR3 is TGTGCCAGCCACCGTAGGAGCACAGATACGCAGTATTTT. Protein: CASHRRSTDTQYF.

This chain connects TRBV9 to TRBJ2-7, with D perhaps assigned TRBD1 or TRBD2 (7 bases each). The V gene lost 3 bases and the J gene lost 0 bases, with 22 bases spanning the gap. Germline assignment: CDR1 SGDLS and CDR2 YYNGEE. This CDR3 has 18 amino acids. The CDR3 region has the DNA TGTGCCAGCAGCGATGGGGCAGGGGGAGGGGGATTCTCCTACGAGCAGTACTTC. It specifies CASSDGAGGGGFSYEQYF. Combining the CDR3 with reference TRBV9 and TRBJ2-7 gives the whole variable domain DSGVTQTPKHLITATGQRVTLRCSPRSGDLSVYWYQQSLDQGLQFLIQYYNGEERAKGNILERFSAQQFPDLHSELNLSSLELGDSALYFCASSDGAGGGGFSYEQYFGPGTRLTVT.

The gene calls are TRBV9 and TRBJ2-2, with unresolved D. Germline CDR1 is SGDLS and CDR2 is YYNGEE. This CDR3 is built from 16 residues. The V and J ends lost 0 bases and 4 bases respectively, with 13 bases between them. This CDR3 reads CASSVEAAMGTGELFF. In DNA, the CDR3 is TGTGCCAGCAGCGTAGAGGCTGCAATGGGCACCGGGGAGCTGTTTTTT. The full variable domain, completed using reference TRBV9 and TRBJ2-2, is DSGVTQTPKHLITATGQRVTLRCSPRSGDLSVYWYQQSLDQGLQFLIQYYNGEERAKGNILERFSAQQFPDLHSELNLSSLELGDSALYFCASSVEAAMGTGELFFGEGSRLTVL.

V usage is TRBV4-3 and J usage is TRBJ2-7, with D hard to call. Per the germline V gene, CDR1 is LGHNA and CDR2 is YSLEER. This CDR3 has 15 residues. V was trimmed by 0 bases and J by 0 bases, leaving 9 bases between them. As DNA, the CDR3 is TGCGCCAGCAGCCAAGAGAGGCACAGCTCCTACGAGCAGTACTTC. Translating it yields CASSQERHSSYEQYF.

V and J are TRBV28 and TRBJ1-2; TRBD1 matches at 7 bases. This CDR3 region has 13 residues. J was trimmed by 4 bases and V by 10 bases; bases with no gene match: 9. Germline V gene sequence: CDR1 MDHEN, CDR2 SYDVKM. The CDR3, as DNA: TGTGCCACCGGGACAGCAATTTTCTATGGCTACACCTTC. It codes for CATGTAIFYGYTF.

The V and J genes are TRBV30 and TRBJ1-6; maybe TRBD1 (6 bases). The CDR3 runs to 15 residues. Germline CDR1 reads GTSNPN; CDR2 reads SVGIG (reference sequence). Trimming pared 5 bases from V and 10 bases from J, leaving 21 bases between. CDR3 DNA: TGTGCCTGGGTGTTGGGGGGGGCAGCAGACTCACCCCTCCACTTT. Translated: CAWVLGGAADSPLHF.

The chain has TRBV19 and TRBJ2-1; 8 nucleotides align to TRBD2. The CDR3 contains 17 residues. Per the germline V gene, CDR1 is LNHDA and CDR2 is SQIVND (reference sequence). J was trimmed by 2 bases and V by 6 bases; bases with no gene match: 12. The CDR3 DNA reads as TGTGCCAGTAGGGGCCGTATGAGCGGGAGAACCTACAATGAGCAGTTCTTC. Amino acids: CASRGRMSGRTYNEQFF.

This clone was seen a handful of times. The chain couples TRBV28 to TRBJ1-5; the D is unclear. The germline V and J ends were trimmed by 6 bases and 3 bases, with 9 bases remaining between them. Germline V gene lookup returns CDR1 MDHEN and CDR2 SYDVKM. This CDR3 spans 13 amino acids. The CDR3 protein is CASRGQYNQPQHF. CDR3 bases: TGTGCCAGCAGAGGGCAGTACAATCAGCCCCAGCATTTT.

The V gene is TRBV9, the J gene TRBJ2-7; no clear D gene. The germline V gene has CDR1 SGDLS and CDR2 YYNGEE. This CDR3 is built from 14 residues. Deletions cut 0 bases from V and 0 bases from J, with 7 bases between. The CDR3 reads CASSVGPGSYEQYF. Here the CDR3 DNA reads TGTGCCAGCAGCGTAGGTCCGGGCTCCTACGAGCAGTACTTC.

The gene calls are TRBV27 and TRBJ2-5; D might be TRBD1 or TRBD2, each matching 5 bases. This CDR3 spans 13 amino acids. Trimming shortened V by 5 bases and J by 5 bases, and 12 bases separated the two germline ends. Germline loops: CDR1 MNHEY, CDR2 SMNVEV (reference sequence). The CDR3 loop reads CASSPRGRETQYF. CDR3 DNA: TGTGCCAGCAGTCCCCGGGGCCGGGAGACCCAGTACTTC.

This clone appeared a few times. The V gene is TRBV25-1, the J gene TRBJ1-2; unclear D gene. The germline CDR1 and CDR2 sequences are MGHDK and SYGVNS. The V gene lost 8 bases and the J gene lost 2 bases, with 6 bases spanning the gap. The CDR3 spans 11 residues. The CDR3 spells CASRRNYGYTF. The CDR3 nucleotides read TGTGCCAGCCGCAGAAACTATGGCTACACCTTC.

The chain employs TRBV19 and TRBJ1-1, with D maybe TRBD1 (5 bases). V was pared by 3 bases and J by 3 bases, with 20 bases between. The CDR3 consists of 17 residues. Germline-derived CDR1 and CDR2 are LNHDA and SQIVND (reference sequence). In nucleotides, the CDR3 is TGTGCCAGTAGTATCGAGTCGGGCAGGGTAGGGGACACTGAAGCTTTCTTT. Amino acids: CASSIESGRVGDTEAFF.

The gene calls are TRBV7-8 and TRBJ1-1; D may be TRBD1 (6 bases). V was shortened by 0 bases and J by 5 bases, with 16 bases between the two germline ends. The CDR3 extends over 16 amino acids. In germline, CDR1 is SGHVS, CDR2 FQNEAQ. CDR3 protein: CASSLAELGARTEAFF. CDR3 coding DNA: TGTGCCAGCAGCTTAGCGGAGTTGGGGGCTCGGACTGAAGCTTTCTTT.

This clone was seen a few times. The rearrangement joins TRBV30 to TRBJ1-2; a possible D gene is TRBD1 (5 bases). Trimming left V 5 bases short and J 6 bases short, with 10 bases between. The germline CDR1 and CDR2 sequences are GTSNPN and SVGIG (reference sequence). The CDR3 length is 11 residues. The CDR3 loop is CAWARGDGYTF. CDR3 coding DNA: TGTGCCTGGGCCCGAGGGGATGGCTACACCTTC.

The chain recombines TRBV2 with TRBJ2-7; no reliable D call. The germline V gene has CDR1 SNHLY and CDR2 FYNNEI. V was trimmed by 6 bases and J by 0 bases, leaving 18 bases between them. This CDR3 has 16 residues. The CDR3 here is CASRQIGRGSSYEQYF. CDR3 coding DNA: TGTGCCAGCAGACAAATAGGCAGAGGAAGCTCCTACGAGCAGTACTTC.

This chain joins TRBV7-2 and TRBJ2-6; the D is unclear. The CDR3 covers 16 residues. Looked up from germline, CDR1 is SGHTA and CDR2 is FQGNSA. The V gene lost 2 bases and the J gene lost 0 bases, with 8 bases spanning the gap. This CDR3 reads CASSLTPSSGANVLTF. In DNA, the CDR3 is TGTGCCAGCAGCTTAACTCCCTCCTCTGGGGCCAACGTCCTGACTTTC.

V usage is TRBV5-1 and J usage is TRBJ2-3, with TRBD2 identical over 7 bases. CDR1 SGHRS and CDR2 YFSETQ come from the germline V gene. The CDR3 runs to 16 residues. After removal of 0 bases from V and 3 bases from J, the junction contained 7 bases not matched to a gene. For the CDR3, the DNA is TGCGCCAGCAGCTTGGCGGGGGGAGGGCCTACAGATACGCAGTATTTT. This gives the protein CASSLAGGGPTDTQYF.

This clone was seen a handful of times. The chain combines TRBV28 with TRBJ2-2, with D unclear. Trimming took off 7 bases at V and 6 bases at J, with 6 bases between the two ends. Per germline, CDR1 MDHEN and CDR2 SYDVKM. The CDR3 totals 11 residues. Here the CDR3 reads CASKWAGELFF. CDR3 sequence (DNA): TGTGCCAGCAAGTGGGCCGGGGAGCTGTTTTTT.

The CDR3 nucleotides are TGCGCCAGCAGCCCCGGACAGACTTACAATGAGCAGTTCTTC. This encodes CASSPGQTYNEQFF. This chain uses TRBV5-1 with TRBJ2-1; D possibly corresponds to TRBD1 (6 bases). Germline lookup yields CDR1 SGHRS and CDR2 YFSETQ. The CDR3 length is 14 residues. Deletions cut 4 bases from V and 4 bases from J, with 12 bases between.

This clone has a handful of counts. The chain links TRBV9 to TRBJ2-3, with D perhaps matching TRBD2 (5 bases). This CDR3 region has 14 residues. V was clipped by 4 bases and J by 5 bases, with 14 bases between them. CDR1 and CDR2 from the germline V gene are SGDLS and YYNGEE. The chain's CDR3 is CASSLIGGEDTQYF. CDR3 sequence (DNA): TGTGCCAGCAGCCTAATCGGAGGCGAAGATACGCAGTATTTT.

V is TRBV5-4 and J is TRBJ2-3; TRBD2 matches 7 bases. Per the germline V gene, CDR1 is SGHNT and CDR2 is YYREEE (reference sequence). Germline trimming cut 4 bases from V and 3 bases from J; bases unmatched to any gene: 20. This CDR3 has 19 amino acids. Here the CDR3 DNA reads TGTGCCAGCAGCCCACCATATGGGGCGGGAGTGGAAGGAACAGATACGCAGTATTTT. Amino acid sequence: CASSPPYGAGVEGTDTQYF.

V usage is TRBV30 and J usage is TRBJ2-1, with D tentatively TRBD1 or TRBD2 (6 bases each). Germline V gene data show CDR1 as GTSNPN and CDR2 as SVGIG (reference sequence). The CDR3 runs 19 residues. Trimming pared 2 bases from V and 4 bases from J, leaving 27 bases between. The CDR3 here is CAWSSGGGRGRILYNEQFF. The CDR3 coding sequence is TGTGCCTGGAGTTCCGGGGGCGGTCGGGGGCGGATTCTTTACAATGAGCAGTTCTTC.